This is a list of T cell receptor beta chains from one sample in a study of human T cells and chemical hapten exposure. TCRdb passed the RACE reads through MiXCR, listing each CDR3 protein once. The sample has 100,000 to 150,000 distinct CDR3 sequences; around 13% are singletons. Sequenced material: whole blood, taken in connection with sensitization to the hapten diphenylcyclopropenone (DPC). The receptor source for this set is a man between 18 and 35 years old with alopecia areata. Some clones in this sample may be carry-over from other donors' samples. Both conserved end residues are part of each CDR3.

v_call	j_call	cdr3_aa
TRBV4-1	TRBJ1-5	CASSRDGGREGTQPQHF
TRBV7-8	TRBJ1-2	CASSTGQGARGYTF
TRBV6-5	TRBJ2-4	CASSYSKTLAKNIQYF
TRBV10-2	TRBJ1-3	CASSMGYGPAGWGNTIYF
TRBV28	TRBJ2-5	CASSSPAPGETQYF
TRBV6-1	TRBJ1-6	CASSETQDGSPLHF
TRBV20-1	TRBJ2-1	CSARFPSGAHNEQFF
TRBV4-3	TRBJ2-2	CASSQDWLAGGRTGELFF
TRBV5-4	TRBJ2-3	CASSHGPTGSSTDTQYF
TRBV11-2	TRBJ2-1	CASSPITGLRSYNEQFF
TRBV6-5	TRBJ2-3	CASSVRGIDTQYF
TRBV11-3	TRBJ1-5	CASSLEETRANQPQHF
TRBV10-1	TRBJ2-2	CASSESRSNTGELFF
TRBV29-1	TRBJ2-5	CSVRTAETQYF
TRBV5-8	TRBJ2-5	CASSPRQYQETQYF
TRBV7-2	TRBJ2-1	CASSKDSGYNEQFF
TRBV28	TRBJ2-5	CASSLSRGETQYF
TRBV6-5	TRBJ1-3	CASSYRGTGNTIYF
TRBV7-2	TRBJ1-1	CASSRSQDTEAFF
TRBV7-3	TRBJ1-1	CASSLSQLSLNTEAFF
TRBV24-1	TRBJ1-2	CATHPTENGYTF
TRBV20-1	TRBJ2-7	CSARDMGQAPYEQYF
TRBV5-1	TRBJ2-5	CASSPGQGEAETQYF
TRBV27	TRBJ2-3	CASSRPRGQEYTDTQYF
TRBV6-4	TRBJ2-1	CASSASAGGSYEQFF
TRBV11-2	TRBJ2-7	CASSLDRRYEQYF
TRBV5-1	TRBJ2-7	CASSFDGTENYEQYF
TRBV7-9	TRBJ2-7	CASSLGQRNYEQYF
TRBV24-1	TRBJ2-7	CATSEAGTGTHEQYF
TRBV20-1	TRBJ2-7	CSARAHRPQGAYEQYF
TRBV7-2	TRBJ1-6	CASSNTARDSPLHF
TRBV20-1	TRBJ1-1	CSARDRDRGLSEAFF
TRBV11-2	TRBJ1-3	CASSQRQSNSGNTIYF
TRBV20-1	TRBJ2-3	CSAEGTSGDLLTDTQYF
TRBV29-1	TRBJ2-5	CSVVKSQETQYF
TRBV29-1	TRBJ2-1	CSGEAVGEQFF
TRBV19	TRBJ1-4	CASSTRENEKLFF